This is a list of T cell receptor beta chains from one sample in a study of blood T cell repertoires in COVID-19. Sequencing used immunoSEQ multiplex PCR; TCRdb keeps in-frame clones, though not all of them. The profile shows more than 85,000 clones, nearly 90% of them singletons. Sequencing used peripheral blood. All receptors derive from a man aged 45-65 years with active COVID-19. Both conserved end residues are part of each CDR3. Each record gives: V gene, J gene, D gene, clone size, CDR3 DNA, CDR3 protein. The D gene is left open where the match is weak. Expanded clones are given a class, and other clones once, few, many or no size at all.

v_gene: TRBV7-9
j_gene: TRBJ1-1
d_gene: -
abundance: -
CDR3nt: TGTGCCAGCAGCATTTTGAGGGGGGGGAACCTGGACCGAATGAACACTGAAGCTTTCTTT
CDR3aa: CASSILRGGNLDRMNTEAFF

v_gene: TRBV4-3
j_gene: TRBJ2-1
d_gene: TRBD2
abundance: once
CDR3nt: TGCGCCAGCAGCCAGGGGAGGTCGGGGGGGCCGAGTGAGCAGTTCTTC
CDR3aa: CASSQGRSGGPSEQFF

v_gene: TRBV6-5
j_gene: TRBJ2-7
d_gene: TRBD1
abundance: -
CDR3nt: TGTGCCAGCAGCAGAGGGACAGGGGTTCTCTTGGAGCAGTACTTC
CDR3aa: CASSRGTGVLLEQYF

v_gene: TRBV6-2/TRBV6-3
j_gene: TRBJ2-7
d_gene: -
abundance: few
CDR3nt: TGTGCCAGCAGTTCCTTGGTCCCACGGGGCTACGAGCAGTACTTC
CDR3aa: CASSSLVPRGYEQYF

v_gene: TRBV19
j_gene: TRBJ2-1
d_gene: TRBD2
abundance: -
CDR3nt: TGTGCCAGTAGTATGTGGACTAGCGGCAATGAGCAGTTCTTC
CDR3aa: CASSMWTSGNEQFF

v_gene: TRBV6-6
j_gene: TRBJ2-7
d_gene: -
abundance: -
CDR3nt: TGTGCCAGCAGTTTCGATATAAGGCGGGGAGAGCAGTACTTC
CDR3aa: CASSFDIRRGEQYF

v_gene: TRBV9
j_gene: TRBJ2-7
d_gene: -
abundance: -
CDR3nt: TGTGCCAGCAGCGTAGGTGGGGCCCAAGGGCGCGAGCAGTACTTC
CDR3aa: CASSVGGAQGREQYF

v_gene: TRBV3-1/TRBV3-2
j_gene: TRBJ2-3
d_gene: TRBD2
abundance: -
CDR3nt: TGTGCCAGCAGCTCGCGGGGGGCCCGCACAGATACGCAGTATTTT
CDR3aa: CASSSRGARTDTQYF

v_gene: TRBV11-3
j_gene: TRBJ1-2
d_gene: TRBD1
abundance: once
CDR3nt: TGTGCCAGCAGCAATAACAGGGGTGTCGGCTACACCTTC
CDR3aa: CASSNNRGVGYTF

v_gene: TRBV5-6
j_gene: TRBJ2-2
d_gene: TRBD2
abundance: -
CDR3nt: TGTGCCAGCAGCTTTTCGGGGGGCGGGGAGCTGTTTTTT
CDR3aa: CASSFSGGGELFF

v_gene: TRBV7-9
j_gene: TRBJ1-1
d_gene: -
abundance: -
CDR3nt: TGTGCCAGCAGCTTAGATGCAGCGGGGGGAGCTTTCTTT
CDR3aa: CASSLDAAGGAFF

v_gene: TRBV6-6
j_gene: TRBJ1-2
d_gene: TRBD1
abundance: -
CDR3nt: TGTGCCAGCAGTCAGTCAGGGGGCGCAGGCCACTATGGCTACACCTTC
CDR3aa: CASSQSGGAGHYGYTF

v_gene: TRBV20-1
j_gene: TRBJ1-5
d_gene: -
abundance: once
CDR3nt: TGCAGTGCTAGTAGCGGGGGCGCCTATCAGCCCCAGCATTTT
CDR3aa: CSASSGGAYQPQHF

v_gene: TRBV5-6
j_gene: TRBJ2-7
d_gene: -
abundance: -
CDR3nt: TGTGCCAGCAGCTTGGAACGTGGCGGCTACGAGCAGTACTTC
CDR3aa: CASSLERGGYEQYF

v_gene: TRBV27
j_gene: TRBJ2-1
d_gene: -
abundance: -
CDR3nt: TGTGCCAGCAGTCCAGGGTACGGTCACGACAATGAGCAGTTCTTC
CDR3aa: CASSPGYGHDNEQFF

v_gene: TRBV9
j_gene: TRBJ2-5
d_gene: TRBD2
abundance: -
CDR3nt: TGTGCCAGCAGCGAAACCGGGACTACTCAAGAGACCCAGTACTTC
CDR3aa: CASSETGTTQETQYF

v_gene: TRBV10-3
j_gene: TRBJ2-3
d_gene: TRBD2
abundance: -
CDR3nt: TGTGCCATCAGTGAGCCTCGGACTAGCGGGGGAACAGATACGCAGTATTTT
CDR3aa: CAISEPRTSGGTDTQYF

v_gene: TRBV27
j_gene: TRBJ1-5
d_gene: -
abundance: -
CDR3nt: TGTGCCAGCAGTTTGATGGCTAGCAATCAGCCCCAGCATTTT
CDR3aa: CASSLMASNQPQHF

v_gene: TRBV7-9
j_gene: TRBJ2-2
d_gene: -
abundance: -
CDR3nt: TGTGCCAGCACCCCCCTAGGATGGGCCGGGGAGCTGTTTTTT
CDR3aa: CASTPLGWAGELFF

v_gene: TRBV29-1
j_gene: TRBJ1-6
d_gene: -
abundance: -
CDR3nt: TGCAGCGCCGGGGAGGGACAAAATAATTCACCCCTCCACTTT
CDR3aa: CSAGEGQNNSPLHF

v_gene: TRBV6-5
j_gene: TRBJ2-7
d_gene: TRBD1
abundance: -
CDR3nt: TGTGCCAGCAGTTTGGGACAGACCTACGAGCAGTACTTC
CDR3aa: CASSLGQTYEQYF

v_gene: TRBV6-5
j_gene: TRBJ1-6
d_gene: TRBD1
abundance: -
CDR3nt: TGTGCCAGCAGCAACCTGGGACAGGGTAATTCACCCCTCCACTTT
CDR3aa: CASSNLGQGNSPLHF

v_gene: TRBV5-4
j_gene: TRBJ2-5
d_gene: TRBD2
abundance: -
CDR3nt: TGTGCCAGCAGCTTTAGCGGGGGGGAAGAGACCCAGTACTTC
CDR3aa: CASSFSGGEETQYF

v_gene: TRBV6-5
j_gene: TRBJ2-5
d_gene: -
abundance: once
CDR3nt: TGTGCCAGCAAAACGGGTTCCTTAGAGACCCAGTACTTC
CDR3aa: CASKTGSLETQYF

v_gene: TRBV10-3
j_gene: TRBJ1-4
d_gene: -
abundance: -
CDR3nt: TGTGCCATCAGTGGAGGACAGTCAACTAATGAAAAACTGTTTTTT
CDR3aa: CAISGGQSTNEKLFF

v_gene: TRBV29-1
j_gene: TRBJ2-7
d_gene: -
abundance: -
CDR3nt: TGCAGCGTAGACAACGGGAGCTCCTACGAGCAGTACTTC
CDR3aa: CSVDNGSSYEQYF

v_gene: TRBV7-2
j_gene: TRBJ2-7
d_gene: -
abundance: -
CDR3nt: TGTGCCAGCACCCTCGGGAAGGCGCCGTACGAGCAGTACTTC
CDR3aa: CASTLGKAPYEQYF

v_gene: TRBV6-5
j_gene: TRBJ2-3
d_gene: TRBD2
abundance: once
CDR3nt: TGTGCCAGCACGGGAGCGGGGGGACCAGATACGCAGTATTTT
CDR3aa: CASTGAGGPDTQYF

v_gene: TRBV28
j_gene: TRBJ1-1
d_gene: TRBD1
abundance: once
CDR3nt: TGTGCCAGCAGTTCCCCGGGACAGGGGAGGACTGAAGCTTTCTTT
CDR3aa: CASSSPGQGRTEAFF

v_gene: TRBV6-5
j_gene: TRBJ1-5
d_gene: -
abundance: -
CDR3nt: TGTGCCAGCAGCATATCGGGGTTAAACAATCAGCCCCAGCATTTT
CDR3aa: CASSISGLNNQPQHF

v_gene: TRBV5-4
j_gene: TRBJ1-1
d_gene: TRBD1
abundance: -
CDR3nt: TGTGCCAGCACCCTGGGACAGATGAACACTGAAGCTTTCTTT
CDR3aa: CASTLGQMNTEAFF

v_gene: TRBV7-3
j_gene: TRBJ2-2
d_gene: TRBD2
abundance: -
CDR3nt: TGTGCCACCCCCCGTGGGGGCGGGGGGACCACCGGGGAGCTGTTTTTT
CDR3aa: CATPRGGGGTTGELFF

v_gene: TRBV7-9
j_gene: TRBJ2-2
d_gene: -
abundance: few
CDR3nt: TGTGCCAGCAGCTTGAGAGCAGGGCCCACCGGGGAGCTGTTTTTT
CDR3aa: CASSLRAGPTGELFF

v_gene: TRBV12-3/TRBV12-4
j_gene: TRBJ2-1
d_gene: -
abundance: -
CDR3nt: TGTGCCAGCGGGGCCCCCTACAATGAGCAGTTCTTC
CDR3aa: CASGAPYNEQFF

v_gene: TRBV3-1/TRBV3-2
j_gene: TRBJ1-4
d_gene: -
abundance: -
CDR3nt: TGTGCCAGCAGCCGCCAGTTAGGGGTGTATGAAAAACTGTTTTTT
CDR3aa: CASSRQLGVYEKLFF

v_gene: TRBV3-1/TRBV3-2
j_gene: TRBJ2-7
d_gene: TRBD2
abundance: -
CDR3nt: TGTGCCAGCAGCCCCAGGACTAGCGGTATCTACGAGCAGTACTTC
CDR3aa: CASSPRTSGIYEQYF

v_gene: TRBV4-1
j_gene: TRBJ1-2
d_gene: -
abundance: -
CDR3nt: TGCGCCAGCAGCCAAGAGTCCTACCCGGGGTATGGCTACACCTTC
CDR3aa: CASSQESYPGYGYTF

v_gene: TRBV6-6
j_gene: TRBJ1-2
d_gene: -
abundance: -
CDR3nt: TGTGCCAGCAGTTACTCCCGGGGGGGCGTCTGGAAAGTCTACACCTTC
CDR3aa: CASSYSRGGVWKVYTF

v_gene: TRBV6-5
j_gene: TRBJ1-5
d_gene: -
abundance: -
CDR3nt: TGTGCCAGCCCGAATCAGCCCCAGCATTTT
CDR3aa: CASPNQPQHF

v_gene: TRBV7-8
j_gene: TRBJ2-7
d_gene: TRBD1
abundance: once
CDR3nt: TGTGCCAGCGCGGGGACAGGAAGCTACGAGCAGTACTTC
CDR3aa: CASAGTGSYEQYF

v_gene: TRBV11-2
j_gene: TRBJ2-3
d_gene: -
abundance: -
CDR3nt: TGTGCCAGCAGCTTAGAGGGGCACACAGATACGCAGTATTTT
CDR3aa: CASSLEGHTDTQYF

v_gene: TRBV6-1
j_gene: TRBJ1-2
d_gene: -
abundance: once
CDR3nt: TGTGCCAGCAGTGAAGGTGGGGGGGGCGCCGGCTATGGCTACACCTTC
CDR3aa: CASSEGGGGAGYGYTF

v_gene: TRBV18
j_gene: TRBJ1-2
d_gene: -
abundance: -
CDR3nt: TGTGCCAGCTCAGGGGAGGGGAACTATGGCTACACCTTC
CDR3aa: CASSGEGNYGYTF

v_gene: TRBV3-1/TRBV3-2
j_gene: TRBJ1-1
d_gene: TRBD1
abundance: -
CDR3nt: TGTGCCAGCAGCACAAACAGGGGACACGCTGAAGCTTTCTTT
CDR3aa: CASSTNRGHAEAFF

v_gene: TRBV3-1/TRBV3-2
j_gene: TRBJ2-7
d_gene: TRBD2
abundance: -
CDR3nt: TGTGCCAGCAGCGATGGACTAGCGGGCCTCTACGAGCAGTACTTC
CDR3aa: CASSDGLAGLYEQYF

v_gene: TRBV19
j_gene: TRBJ1-4
d_gene: TRBD1
abundance: -
CDR3nt: TGTGCCAGTAGGGAGGACAGGGCTAATGAAAAACTGTTTTTT
CDR3aa: CASREDRANEKLFF

v_gene: TRBV10-3
j_gene: TRBJ2-2
d_gene: -
abundance: -
CDR3nt: TGTGCCATCAGTGAGCAAGGGGCCGGGGAGCTGTTTTTT
CDR3aa: CAISEQGAGELFF

v_gene: TRBV30
j_gene: TRBJ1-2
d_gene: -
abundance: -
CDR3nt: TGTGCCTGGAGCACGTTAGGGACTGCGGATGGCTACACCTTC
CDR3aa: CAWSTLGTADGYTF

v_gene: TRBV19
j_gene: TRBJ2-3
d_gene: -
abundance: -
CDR3nt: TGTGCCAGTACCCTCTCCCCCTCGGGGGTGCGGGATACGCAGTATTTT
CDR3aa: CASTLSPSGVRDTQYF

v_gene: TRBV4-1
j_gene: TRBJ1-6
d_gene: TRBD1
abundance: few
CDR3nt: TGCGCCAGCAGCCAAGATCCGGGGACAGGGGGCTACTCCTATAATTCACCCCTCCACTTT
CDR3aa: CASSQDPGTGGYSYNSPLHF

v_gene: TRBV6-5
j_gene: TRBJ1-2
d_gene: TRBD1
abundance: -
CDR3nt: TGTGCCAGCAGACAGGGGGCGGGAGGAGGCTACACCTTC
CDR3aa: CASRQGAGGGYTF

v_gene: TRBV3-1/TRBV3-2
j_gene: TRBJ1-3
d_gene: -
abundance: -
CDR3nt: TGTGCCAGCAGCCAAGAACGGAGCACCATATATTTT
CDR3aa: CASSQERSTIYF

v_gene: TRBV7-2
j_gene: TRBJ2-1
d_gene: -
abundance: -
CDR3nt: TGTGCCAGCAGCTTTTCGACAGACTACAATGAGCAGTTCTTC
CDR3aa: CASSFSTDYNEQFF

v_gene: TRBV9
j_gene: TRBJ2-5
d_gene: -
abundance: -
CDR3nt: TGTGCCAGCAGTCCGACACAACAAGAGACCCAGTACTTC
CDR3aa: CASSPTQQETQYF

v_gene: TRBV15
j_gene: TRBJ2-3
d_gene: TRBD1
abundance: -
CDR3nt: TGTGCCACCAGCCCACAGGGGGCGTCGTTGGCAGATACGCAGTATTTT
CDR3aa: CATSPQGASLADTQYF

v_gene: TRBV11-1
j_gene: TRBJ2-5
d_gene: TRBD2
abundance: -
CDR3nt: TGTGCCAGCAGCCCCGGGAGGGTAGCGGCACAAGAGACCCAGTACTTC
CDR3aa: CASSPGRVAAQETQYF

v_gene: TRBV24-1
j_gene: TRBJ2-7
d_gene: TRBD1
abundance: -
CDR3nt: TGTGCCACCAGTGATTATCCCCGGGACAGGATCGGATACGAGCAGTACTTC
CDR3aa: CATSDYPRDRIGYEQYF